Described below is a single T cell receptor (beta chain) sequence and its context. This clone was counted a few times. What this receptor recognizes is not known. Base qualities are not provided; no much larger clone lies one nucleotide away. The CDR3 numbers 14 residues from cysteine through phenylalanine. Only the CDR3 region is kept as DNA, spanning 42 bases read in frame from base 1. The record originates from a study of beta chain features in type 1 diabetes (dated by TCRdb to 2016 to 2019). Background on the whole study: No differences in mean age, gender distribution, total cell number or subset yield were found between patients and healthy donors. A total of about 100 million sorted cells were examined across all samples, and RNA yield correlated strongly with the number of cells per subset. In the study, recently diagnosed type 1 diabetes patients and matched healthy donors were compared on the TCRB repertoires of their sorted circulating CD4+ T cell subsets. Regulatory and stem cell-like memory subsets were obtained from only 8 patients and about eight healthy donors, while naive and central memory subsets were obtained from all 30 or so donors.

The paper as a whole reports these results and caveats: Because the HLA sub-analyses included only small numbers of individuals, any influence of HLA type on TCRB rearrangement was left unresolved. Because cDNA was sequenced instead of genomic DNA, activated cells with high expression could be over-represented, although the groups did not differ in activation or CD3 levels. Patients with type 1 diabetes made fewer insertions and deleted more nucleotides at VDJ recombination sites, implying thymic rearrangement abnormalities. In all four CD4+ subsets, TCRB CDR3 length was moderately but significantly shorter in type 1 diabetes patients. Naive, central memory and regulatory TCRB repertoires appeared more similar among patients than among healthy donors. PCR might favor shorter templates, but patient and control samples were amplified and corrected together, so any skew would affect both groups equally.

Each donor gave one peripheral blood draw, averaging roughly 100 mL, which was collected into heparinised tubes. Naive, central memory, regulatory and stem cell-like memory CD4+ T cells were sorted on a BD FACSAria II using a panel including CD45RO, CCR7, CD25, CD127, CD95 and CD27. A purity above 98% was achieved for all sorted populations. PBMCs were isolated immediately by Lymphoprep density gradient centrifugation and stained directly without culture. Samples were stained and sorted in pairs, with one healthy donor and one patient per experiment, so that batch effects were minimized. All of the isolated RNA was reverse transcribed with the High Capacity cDNA Reverse Transcription Kit, so expressed TCRB transcripts were sequenced. Naive, central memory and regulatory T cell samples underwent deep immunoSEQ sequencing, averaging about 3.3 million total reads per sample. After sorted cells were lysed in RLT buffer, RNA was extracted with DNase-treated RNeasy Micro or Mini kits, with the choice depending on cell number. To prevent cross-contamination, every cell subset was processed on its own, while patient and healthy donor samples were processed together. TCRB sequences were amplified from cDNA with the immunoSEQ multiplex PCR, producing 87-bp fragments spanning the CDR3 region. The amplicons were sequenced using the Illumina HiSeq platform. The original methods were these. Synthetic template baselines were used to correct PCR bias computationally, reads within Hamming distance 2 were collapsed, and singletons that could not be merged were discarded. By aligning reads against IMGT, V, D and J genes, CDR3 length, and insertions or deletions at six rearrangement sites were assigned. Within each subset, clonotype counts were normalized to the number of sorted cells before true diversity and Gini coefficients were calculated with the tcR R package. The overlap coefficient, calculated on TCRB nucleotide sequences, was used to measure repertoire sharing. Out-of-frame TCRB sequences from naive cells were analyzed to stand in for the pre-selection repertoire. TCRdb's version of the immuneACCESS table is confined to in-frame rearrangements and falls short of the full clone set. An unresolved V gene accounts for under half of the shortfall where checked; the remainder is of unknown origin. The DNA gave D and trimming, while V, J and clone size come from that table. This sample comprises approximately 240,000 clones, 15% to 20% of them detected only once. The ten biggest clones cover approximately 0.086% of the sample.

This receptor chain uses TRBV21-1 and TRBJ2-1; the table gives TRBD2 as D, unverified against the DNA. TRBV21-1 is labeled a pseudogene. This receptor was obtained from a man aged 25 to 40 with type 1 diabetes. The sequencing sample was made of naive CD4+ T cells from blood. The cell subset or site label here, explained by the study, means: true naive CD4+ T cells. Here the CDR3 is given as CAIPFTLSYNEQFF. The nucleotides are TGTGCCATCCCCTTTACTCTCTCCTACAATGAGCAGTTCTTC.